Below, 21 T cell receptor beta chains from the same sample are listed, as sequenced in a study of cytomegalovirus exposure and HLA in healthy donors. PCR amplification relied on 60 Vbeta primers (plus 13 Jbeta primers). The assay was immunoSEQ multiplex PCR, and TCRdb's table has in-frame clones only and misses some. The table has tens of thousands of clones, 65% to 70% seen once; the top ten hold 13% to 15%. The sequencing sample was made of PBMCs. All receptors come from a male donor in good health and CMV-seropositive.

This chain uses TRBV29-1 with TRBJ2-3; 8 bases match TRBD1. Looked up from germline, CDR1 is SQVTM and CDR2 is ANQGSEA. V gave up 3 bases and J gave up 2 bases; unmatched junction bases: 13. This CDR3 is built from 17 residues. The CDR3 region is CSVDSPLGQANTDTQYF. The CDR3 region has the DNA TGCAGCGTTGATTCACCCCTGGGACAGGCGAACACAGATACGCAGTATTTT.

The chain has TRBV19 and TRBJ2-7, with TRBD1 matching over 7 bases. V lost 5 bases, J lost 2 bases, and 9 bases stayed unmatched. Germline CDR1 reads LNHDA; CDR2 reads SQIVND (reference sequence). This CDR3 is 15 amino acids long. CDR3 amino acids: CASSFGQEATYEQYF. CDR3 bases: TGTGCCAGTAGTTTTGGACAGGAGGCCACCTACGAGCAGTACTTC.

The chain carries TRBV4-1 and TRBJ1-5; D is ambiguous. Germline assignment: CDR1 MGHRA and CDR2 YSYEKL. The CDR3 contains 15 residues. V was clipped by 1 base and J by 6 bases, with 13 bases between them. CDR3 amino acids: CASSQVPGWAQPQHF. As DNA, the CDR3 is TGCGCCAGCAGCCAAGTTCCGGGGTGGGCTCAGCCCCAGCATTTT.

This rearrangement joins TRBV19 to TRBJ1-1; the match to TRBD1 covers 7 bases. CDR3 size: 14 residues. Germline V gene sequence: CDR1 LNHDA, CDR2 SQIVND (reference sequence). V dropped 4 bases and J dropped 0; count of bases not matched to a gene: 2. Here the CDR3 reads CASSRDRVNTEAFF. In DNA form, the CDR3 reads TGTGCCAGTAGTAGAGACAGGGTGAACACTGAAGCTTTCTTT.

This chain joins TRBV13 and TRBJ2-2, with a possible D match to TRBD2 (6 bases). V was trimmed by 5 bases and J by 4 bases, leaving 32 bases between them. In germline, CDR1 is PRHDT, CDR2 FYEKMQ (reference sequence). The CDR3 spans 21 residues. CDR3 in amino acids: CASSPDLRLAVSRGSTGELFF. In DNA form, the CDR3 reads TGTGCCAGCAGCCCTGACTTGCGATTAGCGGTTTCGCGGGGAAGCACCGGGGAGCTGTTTTTT.

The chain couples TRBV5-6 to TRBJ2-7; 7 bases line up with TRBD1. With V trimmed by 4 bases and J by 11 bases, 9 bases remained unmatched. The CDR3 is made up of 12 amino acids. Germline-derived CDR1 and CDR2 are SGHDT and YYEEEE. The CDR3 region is CASSPDRVSEYF. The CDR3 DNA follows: TGTGCCAGCAGCCCTGACAGGGTGTCAGAGTACTTC.

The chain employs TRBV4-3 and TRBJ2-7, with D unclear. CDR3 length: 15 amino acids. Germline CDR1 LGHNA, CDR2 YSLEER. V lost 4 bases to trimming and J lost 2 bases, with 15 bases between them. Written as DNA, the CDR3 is TGCGCCAGCAGCCCCCTCCCTCAGGCTACCTACGAGCAGTACTTC. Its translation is CASSPLPQATYEQYF.

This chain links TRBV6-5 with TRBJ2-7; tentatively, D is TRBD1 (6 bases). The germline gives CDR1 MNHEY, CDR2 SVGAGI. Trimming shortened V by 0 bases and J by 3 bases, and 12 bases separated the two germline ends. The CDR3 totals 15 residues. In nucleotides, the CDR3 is TGTGCCAGCAGTTACTCACAGGGACCAGGCTACGAGCAGTACTTC. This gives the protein CASSYSQGPGYEQYF.

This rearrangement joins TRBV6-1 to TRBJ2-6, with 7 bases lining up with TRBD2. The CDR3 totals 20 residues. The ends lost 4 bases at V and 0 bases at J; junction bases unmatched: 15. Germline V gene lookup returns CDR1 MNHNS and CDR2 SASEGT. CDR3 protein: CASSATLGGSGSSGANVLTF. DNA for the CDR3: TGTGCCAGCAGTGCCACACTTGGCGGGAGTGGAAGCTCTGGGGCCAACGTCCTGACTTTC.

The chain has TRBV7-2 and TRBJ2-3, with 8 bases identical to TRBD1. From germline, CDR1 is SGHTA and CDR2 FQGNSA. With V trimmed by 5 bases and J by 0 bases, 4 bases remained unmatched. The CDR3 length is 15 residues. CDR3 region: CASSPQGASTDTQYF. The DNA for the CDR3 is TGTGCCAGCAGCCCCCAGGGGGCTAGCACAGATACGCAGTATTTT.

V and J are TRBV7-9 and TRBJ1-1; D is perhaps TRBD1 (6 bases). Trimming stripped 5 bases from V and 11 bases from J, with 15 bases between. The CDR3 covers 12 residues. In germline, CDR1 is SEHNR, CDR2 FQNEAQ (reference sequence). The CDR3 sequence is CASSPSGVWAFF. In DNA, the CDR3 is TGTGCCAGCAGCCCGTCAGGGGTGTGGGCTTTCTTT. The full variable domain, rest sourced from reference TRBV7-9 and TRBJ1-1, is DTGVSQNPRHKITKRGQNVTFRCDPISEHNRLYWYRQTLGQGPEFLTYFQNEAQLEKSRLLSDRFSAERPKGSFSTLEIQRTEQGDSAMYLCASSPSGVWAFFGQGTRLTVV.

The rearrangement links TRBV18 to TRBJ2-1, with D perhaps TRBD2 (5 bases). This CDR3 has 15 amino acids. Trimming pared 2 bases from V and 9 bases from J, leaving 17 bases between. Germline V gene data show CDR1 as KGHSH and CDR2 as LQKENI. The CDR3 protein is CASSPITSFGGEQFF. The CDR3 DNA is TGTGCCAGCTCACCAATTACTAGTTTCGGCGGTGAGCAGTTCTTC.

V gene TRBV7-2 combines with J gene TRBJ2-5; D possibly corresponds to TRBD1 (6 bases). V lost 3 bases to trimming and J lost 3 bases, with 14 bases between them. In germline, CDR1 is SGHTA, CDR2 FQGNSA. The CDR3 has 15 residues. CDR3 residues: CASSLGQGWEETQYF. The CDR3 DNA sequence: TGTGCCAGCAGCTTGGGTCAGGGGTGGGAAGAGACCCAGTACTTC.

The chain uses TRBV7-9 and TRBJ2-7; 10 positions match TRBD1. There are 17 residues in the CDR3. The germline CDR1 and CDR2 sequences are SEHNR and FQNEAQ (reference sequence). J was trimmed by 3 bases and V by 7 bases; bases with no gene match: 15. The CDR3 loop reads CASTPRIPTGGFYEQYF. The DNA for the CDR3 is TGTGCCAGCACCCCGCGAATCCCGACAGGGGGCTTCTACGAGCAGTACTTC.

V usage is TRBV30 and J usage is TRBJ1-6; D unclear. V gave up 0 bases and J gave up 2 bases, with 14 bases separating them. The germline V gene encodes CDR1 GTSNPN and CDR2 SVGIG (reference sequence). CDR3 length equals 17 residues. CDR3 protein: CAWSVWNSRTYNSPLHF. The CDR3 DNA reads TGTGCCTGGAGTGTATGGAACTCCAGGACCTATAATTCACCCCTCCACTTT.

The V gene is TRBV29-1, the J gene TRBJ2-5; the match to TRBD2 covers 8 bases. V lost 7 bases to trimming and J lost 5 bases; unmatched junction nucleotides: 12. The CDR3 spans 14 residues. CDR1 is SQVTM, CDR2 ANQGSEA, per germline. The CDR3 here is CSAREGASSETQYF. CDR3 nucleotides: TGCAGCGCCCGGGAGGGCGCTAGCAGTGAGACCCAGTACTTC.

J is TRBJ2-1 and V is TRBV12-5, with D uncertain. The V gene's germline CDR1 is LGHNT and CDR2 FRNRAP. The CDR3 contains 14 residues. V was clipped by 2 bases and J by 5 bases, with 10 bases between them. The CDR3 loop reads CASGLLGADNEQFF. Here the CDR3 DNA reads TGTGCTAGTGGTTTGTTGGGCGCCGACAATGAGCAGTTCTTC.

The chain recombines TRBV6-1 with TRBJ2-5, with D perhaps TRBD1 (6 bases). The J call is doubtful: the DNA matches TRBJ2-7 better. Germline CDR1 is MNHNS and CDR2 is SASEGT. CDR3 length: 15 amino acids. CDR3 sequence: CASSAEGRGAYEQYF. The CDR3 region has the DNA TGTGCCAGCAGTGCTGAGGGCAGGGGCGCGTACGAGCAGTACTTC.

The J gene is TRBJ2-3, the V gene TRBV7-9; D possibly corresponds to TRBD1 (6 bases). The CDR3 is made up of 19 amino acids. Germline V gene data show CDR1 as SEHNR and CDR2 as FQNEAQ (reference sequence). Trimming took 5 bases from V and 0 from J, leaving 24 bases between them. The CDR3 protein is CASSVGKLRGGLSTDTQYF. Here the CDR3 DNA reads TGTGCCAGCAGCGTTGGGAAGCTTCGAGGGGGTCTTAGCACAGATACGCAGTATTTT.

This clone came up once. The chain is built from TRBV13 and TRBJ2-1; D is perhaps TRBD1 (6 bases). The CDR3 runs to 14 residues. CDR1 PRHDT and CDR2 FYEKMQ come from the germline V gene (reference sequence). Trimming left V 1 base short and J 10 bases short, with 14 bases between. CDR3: CASSLDRARREQFF. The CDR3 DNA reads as TGTGCCAGCAGCTTAGACAGGGCCCGGAGGGAGCAGTTCTTC.

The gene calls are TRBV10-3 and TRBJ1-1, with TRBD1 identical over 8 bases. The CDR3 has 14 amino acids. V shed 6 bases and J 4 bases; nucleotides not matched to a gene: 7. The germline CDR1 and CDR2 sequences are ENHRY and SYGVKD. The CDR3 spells CAIRPAGGLTEAFF. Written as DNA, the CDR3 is TGTGCCATCAGACCAGCAGGGGGCCTCACTGAAGCTTTCTTT.